This T cell receptor beta chain derives from a study of blood T cell repertoires in COVID-19. Study overall: The analysed material was cDNA or gDNA that came from T cells, B-cell-depleted T cells, or PBMCs.

This CDR3 spans 17 amino acids. Germline loops: CDR1 PRHDT, CDR2 FYEKMQ (reference sequence). V shed 4 bases and J 2 bases; nucleotides not matched to a gene: 7. Clones were read by immunoSEQ multiplex PCR, and TCRdb kept only the in-frame ones, dropping some. The table records a few hundred thousand clones, 87% of them present only once. Participant age was roughly 18 to 89 years, and participants resided in roughly 25 US areas. Donors of Cohort 3 who recovered were those that had two negative PCRs, clearance, or symptom resolution. The sequence was collected from a woman between 50 and 59 years old who had recovered from COVID-19. Sequencing used PBMCs or T cells enriched from blood (not recorded which). The genes are TRBV13 and TRBJ2-4; 11 bases align to TRBD1. The chain's CDR3 is CASSSYGQGAPKNIQYF. The CDR3 nucleotides are TGTGCCAGCAGCTCCTACGGACAGGGGGCTCCCAAAAACATTCAGTACTTC.